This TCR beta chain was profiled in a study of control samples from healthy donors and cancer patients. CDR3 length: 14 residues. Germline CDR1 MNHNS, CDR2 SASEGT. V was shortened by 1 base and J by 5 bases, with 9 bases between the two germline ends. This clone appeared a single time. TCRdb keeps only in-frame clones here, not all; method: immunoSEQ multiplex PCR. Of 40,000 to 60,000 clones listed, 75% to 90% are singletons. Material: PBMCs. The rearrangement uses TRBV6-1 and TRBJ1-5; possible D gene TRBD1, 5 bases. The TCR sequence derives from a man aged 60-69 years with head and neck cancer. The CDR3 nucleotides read TGTGCCAGCAGTGAAGACAGGTCAGATCAGCCCCAGCATTTT. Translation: CASSEDRSDQPQHF.